This TCR beta chain was profiled in a study of blood T cell repertoires in COVID-19. As for the study in general: Specimens from acute and convalescent COVID-19 originated in the United States, Italy and Spain. Sources were T cells, B-cell-depleted T cells, or PBMCs; the material itself was cDNA or gDNA.

V was clipped by 4 bases and J by 6 bases; unmatched bases: 12. This CDR3 region has 15 residues. CDR1 is SGHDT and CDR2 is YYEEEE in the germline V gene. Original analysis: The authors estimated nucleated cell counts from reference gene primer amplification. Assay used: immunoSEQ multiplex PCR; TCRdb lists only in-frame clones, some missing. D and trimming were read from the DNA, whereas the V and J calls and clone size are those reported in that table. The sample shows some 180,000 clones, roughly nine tenths of them seen only once. This TCR was sampled from a man between 65 and 79 years old with active or convalescent COVID-19. Sequenced material: peripheral blood. The rearrangement uses TRBV5-6 and TRBJ2-7, with TRBD1 matching 8 bases. This CDR3 reads CASSTVGTGRSEQYF. The CDR3 region has the DNA TGTGCCAGCAGCACCGTCGGGACAGGCCGGTCCGAGCAGTACTTC.